The 2 T cell receptor beta chains presented below share a single source sample, sequenced in a study of T cells in pancreatic ductal adenocarcinoma. The table came from immunoSEQ multiplex PCR; TCRdb's copy has only in-frame clones and leaves some out. The repertoire has under 15,000 clones, just over 85% of them found once; the top ten carry more than 15%. Selected pancreatic ductal adenocarcinoma patients had undergone surgery without neoadjuvant therapy. The sequencing sample was made of PBMCs. These receptor sequences come from a human donor with pancreatic ductal adenocarcinoma.

This chain joins TRBV21-1 and TRBJ2-7; TRBD2, the table's D call, was not compared with the DNA. TRBV21-1 is termed a pseudogene. CDR3 size: 15 residues. The CDR3 region is CASSSPTGRVPWQYF. Here the CDR3 DNA reads TGTGCCAGCAGTAGCCCTACCGGGAGGGTCCCTTGGCAGTACTTC.

The chain is built from TRBV11-2 and TRBJ2-1; TRBD2 matches 8 bases. Per germline, CDR1 SGHAT and CDR2 FQNNGV. V trimming: 5 bases; J trimming: 6 bases; junction bases outside the gene matches: 6. CDR3 length: 14 amino acids. The CDR3 DNA reads as TGTGCCAGCAGCCAAAGGACTAGCATCAATGAGCAGTTCTTC. This encodes CASSQRTSINEQFF. Combining the CDR3 with reference TRBV11-2 and TRBJ2-1 gives the whole variable domain EAGVAQSPRYKIIEKRQSVAFWCNPISGHATLYWYQQILGQGPKLLIQFQNNGVVDDSQLPKDRFSAERLKGVDSTLKIQPAKLEDSAVYLCASSQRTSINEQFFGPGTRLTVL.